The entry that follows covers one TCR beta chain sequence. The data stem from a study of cytomegalovirus exposure and HLA in healthy donors. The PCR used 60 Vbeta and 13 Jbeta primers. Profiling relied on immunoSEQ multiplex PCR, and the TCRdb table lists in-frame clones only, not all of them. The sample includes roughly 180,000 clones, 78% of them seen just once. Germline CDR1 is SGDLS and CDR2 is YYNGEE. Germline trimming cut 3 bases from V and 2 bases from J; bases unmatched to any gene: 2. The CDR3 sequence is 15 residues long. What was sequenced was PBMCs. The genes are TRBV9 and TRBJ2-1; 10 bases line up with TRBD2. The clonotype was recovered from a woman aged 45-60 years in good health and CMV-seropositive. The CDR3 region is CASSGTSGAYNEQFF. The CDR3 DNA is TGTGCCAGCAGCGGTACTAGCGGGGCCTACAATGAGCAGTTCTTC.